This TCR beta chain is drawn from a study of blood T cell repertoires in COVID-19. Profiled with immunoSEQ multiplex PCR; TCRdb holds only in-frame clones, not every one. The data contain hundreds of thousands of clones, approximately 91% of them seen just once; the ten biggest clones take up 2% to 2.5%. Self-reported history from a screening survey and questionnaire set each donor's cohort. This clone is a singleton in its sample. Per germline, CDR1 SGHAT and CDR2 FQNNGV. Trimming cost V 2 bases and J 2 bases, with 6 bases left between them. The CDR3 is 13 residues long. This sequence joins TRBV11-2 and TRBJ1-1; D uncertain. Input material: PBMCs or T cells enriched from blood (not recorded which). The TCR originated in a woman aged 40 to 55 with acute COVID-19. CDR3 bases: TGTGCCAGCAGCTTACCATTCAACACTGAAGCTTTCTTT. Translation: CASSLPFNTEAFF.